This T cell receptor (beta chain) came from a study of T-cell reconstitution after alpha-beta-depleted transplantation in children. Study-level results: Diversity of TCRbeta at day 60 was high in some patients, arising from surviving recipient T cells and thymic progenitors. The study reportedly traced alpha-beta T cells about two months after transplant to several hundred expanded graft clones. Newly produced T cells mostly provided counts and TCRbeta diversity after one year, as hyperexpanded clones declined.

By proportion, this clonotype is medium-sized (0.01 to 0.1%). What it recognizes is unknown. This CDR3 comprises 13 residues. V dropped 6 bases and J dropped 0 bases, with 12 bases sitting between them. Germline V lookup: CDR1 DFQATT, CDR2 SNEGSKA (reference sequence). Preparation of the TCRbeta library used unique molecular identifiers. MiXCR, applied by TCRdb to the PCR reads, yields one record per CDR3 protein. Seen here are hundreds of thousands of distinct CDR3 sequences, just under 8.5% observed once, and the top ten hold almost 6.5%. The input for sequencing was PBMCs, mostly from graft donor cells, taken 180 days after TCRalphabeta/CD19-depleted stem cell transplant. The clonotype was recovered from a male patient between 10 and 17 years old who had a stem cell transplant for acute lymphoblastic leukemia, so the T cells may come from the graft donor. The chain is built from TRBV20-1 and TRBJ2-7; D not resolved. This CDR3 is CSAYDTYSYEQYF. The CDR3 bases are TGCAGTGCCTACGACACTTACTCCTACGAGCAGTACTTC.